The 9 T cell receptor beta chains reported below all come from one sample, sequenced in a study of CD8+ T cells in alopecia areata. Treatment defined: oral pan-JAK inhibitor, 5-10 mg twice daily. Extracted RNA was reverse transcribed, and the resulting cDNA served as sequencing template. TCRdb keeps only in-frame clones here, not all; method: immunoSEQ multiplex PCR. The sample holds some 98,000 clones, roughly three fifths seen once. Sequencing used CD8+ T cells sorted from blood, obtained at week 4, from a patient treated with tofacitinib. Receptor source: a human donor with alopecia areata.

V is TRBV7-3 and J is TRBJ2-1; possible D gene TRBD2, 6 bases. CDR3 size: 14 residues. CDR1 is SGHTA and CDR2 is FQGTGA in the germline V gene. V lost 5 bases and J lost 3, with 11 bases in between. The CDR3 protein is CASSPLGGYNEQFF. The CDR3 bases are TGTGCCAGCAGCCCCCTGGGGGGCTACAATGAGCAGTTCTTC.

This chain joins TRBV9 and TRBJ2-4, with D possibly being TRBD1 (6 bases). The V end was cut by 4 bases, the J end by 2 bases, with 10 bases between. From germline, CDR1 is SGDLS and CDR2 YYNGEE. The CDR3 loop spans 14 amino acids. This CDR3 reads CASSPDSSKNIQYF. DNA of the CDR3: TGTGCCAGCAGCCCGGACAGTTCCAAAAACATTCAGTACTTC.

The V call is TRBV30, the J call TRBJ2-1, with 9 bases that match TRBD1. After removal of 0 bases from V and 10 bases from J, the junction contained 13 bases not matched to a gene. Germline-derived CDR1 and CDR2 are GTSNPN and SVGIG (reference sequence). The CDR3 is made up of 16 amino acids. This CDR3 reads CAWSVRGTGLAAEQFF. The CDR3 DNA sequence: TGTGCCTGGAGTGTACGGGGGACAGGGTTAGCCGCAGAGCAGTTCTTC. Filled out from reference TRBV30 and TRBJ2-1, the complete variable domain reads SQTIHQWPATLVQPVGSPLSLECTVEGTSNPNLYWYRQAAGRGLQLLFYSVGIGQISSEVPQNLSASRPQDRQFILSSKKLLLSDSGFYLCAWSVRGTGLAAEQFFGPGTRLTVL.

V is TRBV29-1 and J is TRBJ1-2, with D unresolved. The CDR3 length is 12 residues. V lost 3 bases to trimming and J lost 8 bases, with 13 bases between them. Per germline, CDR1 SQVTM and CDR2 ANQGSEA. CDR3 in DNA: TGCAGCGTTGATTGGGCTCCCGAAGGCTACACCTTC. It translates to CSVDWAPEGYTF.

This chain links TRBV7-2 with TRBJ2-4; 9 positions agree with TRBD2. The CDR3 length is 17 residues. V shed 5 bases, J shed 0 bases, and the junction held 8 bases outside the gene matches. Germline V gene lookup returns CDR1 SGHTA and CDR2 FQGNSA. CDR3 protein: CASSPLAGTLAKNIQYF. CDR3 sequence (DNA): TGTGCCAGCAGCCCACTAGCGGGTACCCTAGCCAAAAACATTCAGTACTTC.

The chain couples TRBV19 to TRBJ1-5, with D unresolved. The CDR3 spans 18 residues. V dropped 3 bases and J dropped 0 bases, with 18 bases sitting between them. In germline, CDR1 is LNHDA, CDR2 SQIVND (reference sequence). The CDR3 protein is CASSIDFDTDISNQPQHF. The CDR3, as DNA: TGTGCCAGTAGTATTGATTTTGACACGGATATTAGCAATCAGCCCCAGCATTTT.

This chain uses TRBV9 with TRBJ1-5; possible D gene TRBD1, 6 bases. This CDR3 is built from 13 residues. V lost 3 bases and J lost 6, with 10 bases in between. CDR1 and CDR2 (germline): SGDLS, YYNGEE. This CDR3 is CASSATGTQPQHF. DNA for the CDR3: TGTGCCAGCAGCGCCACAGGGACTCAGCCCCAGCATTTT.

This clone has more than one count but fewer than ten. The rearrangement joins TRBV15 to TRBJ2-2; D unresolved. The CDR3 has 15 amino acids. Trimming removed 4 bases from V and 5 bases from J, with 14 bases in between. CDR1 LNHNV and CDR2 YYDKDF come from the germline V gene (reference sequence). The CDR3 coding sequence is TGTGCCACCAGCAACCCCCTAGGGTGGACCGGGGAGCTGTTTTTT. This encodes CATSNPLGWTGELFF.

The chain employs TRBV2 and TRBJ2-7; D unclear. The CDR3 extends over 14 amino acids. Germline V lookup: CDR1 SNHLY, CDR2 FYNNEI. The ends were cut back, 1 base at V and 2 bases at J, with 9 bases in the middle. CDR3 region: CASSEGWGTYEQYF. CDR3 nucleotide sequence: TGTGCCAGCAGTGAAGGGTGGGGTACCTACGAGCAGTACTTC.